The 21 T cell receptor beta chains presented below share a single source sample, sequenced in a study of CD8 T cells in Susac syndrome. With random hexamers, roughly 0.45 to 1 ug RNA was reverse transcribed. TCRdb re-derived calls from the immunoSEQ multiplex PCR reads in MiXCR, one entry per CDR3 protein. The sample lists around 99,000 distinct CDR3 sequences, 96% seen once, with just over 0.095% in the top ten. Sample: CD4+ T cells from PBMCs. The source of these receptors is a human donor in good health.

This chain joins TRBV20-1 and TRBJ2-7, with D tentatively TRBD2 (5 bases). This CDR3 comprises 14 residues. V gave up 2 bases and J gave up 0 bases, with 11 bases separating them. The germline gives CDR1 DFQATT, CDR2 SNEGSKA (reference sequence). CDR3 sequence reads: CSARMQRISYEQYF. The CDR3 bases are TGCAGTGCTAGAATGCAGCGGATCTCCTACGAGCAGTACTTC.

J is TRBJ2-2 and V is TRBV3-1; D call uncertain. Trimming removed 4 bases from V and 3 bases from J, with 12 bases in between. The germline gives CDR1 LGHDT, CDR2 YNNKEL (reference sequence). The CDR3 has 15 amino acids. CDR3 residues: CASSLSNRYTGELFF. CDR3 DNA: TGTGCCAGCAGCCTTTCGAATAGGTACACCGGGGAGCTGTTTTTT.

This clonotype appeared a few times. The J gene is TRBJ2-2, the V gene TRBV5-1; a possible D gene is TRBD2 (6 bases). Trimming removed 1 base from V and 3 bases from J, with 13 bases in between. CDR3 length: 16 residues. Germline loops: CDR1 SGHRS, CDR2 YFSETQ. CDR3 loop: CASSLKGLSYTGELFF. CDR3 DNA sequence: TGCGCCAGCAGCTTGAAGGGACTGAGTTACACCGGGGAGCTGTTTTTT.

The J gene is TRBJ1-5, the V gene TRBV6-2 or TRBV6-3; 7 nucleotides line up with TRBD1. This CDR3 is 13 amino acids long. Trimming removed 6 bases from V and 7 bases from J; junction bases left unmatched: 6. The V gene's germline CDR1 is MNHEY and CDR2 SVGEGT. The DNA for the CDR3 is TGTGCCAGCAGACCCACAGGGGAACAGCCCCAGCATTTT. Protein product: CASRPTGEQPQHF.

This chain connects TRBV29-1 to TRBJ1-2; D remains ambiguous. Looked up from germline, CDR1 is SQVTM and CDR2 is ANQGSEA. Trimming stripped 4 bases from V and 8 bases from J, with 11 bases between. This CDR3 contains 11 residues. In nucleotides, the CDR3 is TGCAGCGTTGGGGTTGTACCCGGCTACACCTTC. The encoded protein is CSVGVVPGYTF.

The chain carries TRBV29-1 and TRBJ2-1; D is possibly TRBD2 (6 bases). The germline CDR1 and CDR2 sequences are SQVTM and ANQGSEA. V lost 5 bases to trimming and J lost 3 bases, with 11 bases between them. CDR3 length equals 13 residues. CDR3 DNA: TGCAGCGTTCACGAAGCGGGCTACAATGAGCAGTTCTTC. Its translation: CSVHEAGYNEQFF.

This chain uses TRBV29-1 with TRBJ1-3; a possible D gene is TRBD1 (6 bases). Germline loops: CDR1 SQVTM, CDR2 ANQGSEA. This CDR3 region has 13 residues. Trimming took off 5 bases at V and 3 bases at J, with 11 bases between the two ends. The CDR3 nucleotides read TGCAGCGTTAGCAGGGGCGATGGAAACACCATATATTTT. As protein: CSVSRGDGNTIYF.

CDR3 sequence (DNA): TGTGCCAGCAGTCCGCAGCGGGGGAATCAGCCCCAGCATTTT. This encodes CASSPQRGNQPQHF. The chain carries TRBV6-5 and TRBJ1-5; D is possibly TRBD1 (5 bases). The CDR3 contains 14 residues. Germline V gene lookup returns CDR1 MNHEY and CDR2 SVGAGI. The germline V and J ends were trimmed by 5 bases and 4 bases, with 12 bases remaining between them.

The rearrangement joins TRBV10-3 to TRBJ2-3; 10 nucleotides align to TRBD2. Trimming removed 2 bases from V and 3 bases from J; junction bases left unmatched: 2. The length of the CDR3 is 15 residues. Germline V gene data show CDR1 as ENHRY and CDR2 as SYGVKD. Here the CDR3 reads CAISEASGGTDTQYF. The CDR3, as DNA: TGTGCCATCAGTGAGGCTAGCGGGGGAACAGATACGCAGTATTTT.

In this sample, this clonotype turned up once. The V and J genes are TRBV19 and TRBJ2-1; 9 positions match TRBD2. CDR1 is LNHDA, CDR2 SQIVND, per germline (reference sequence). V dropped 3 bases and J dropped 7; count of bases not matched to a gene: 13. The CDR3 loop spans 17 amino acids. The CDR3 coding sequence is TGTGCCAGTAGTATCGGCTCGGGGCGGGAGGGCCGAAATGAGCAGTTCTTC. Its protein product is CASSIGSGREGRNEQFF.

The CDR3 sequence is CASSDRLSGANVLTF. For the CDR3, the DNA is TGTGCCAGCAGCGACAGGCTCTCTGGGGCCAACGTCCTGACTTTC. The chain has TRBV2 and TRBJ2-6; TRBD1 might be the D (6 bases). This CDR3 has 15 amino acids. V gave up 6 bases and J gave up 0 bases, with 9 bases separating them. CDR1 SNHLY and CDR2 FYNNEI come from the germline V gene.

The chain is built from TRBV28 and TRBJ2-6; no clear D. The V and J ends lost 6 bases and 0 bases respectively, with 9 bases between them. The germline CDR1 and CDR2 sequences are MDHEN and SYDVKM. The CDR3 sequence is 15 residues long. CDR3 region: CASSIPNSGANVLTF. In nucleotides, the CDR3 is TGTGCCAGCAGCATACCCAACTCTGGGGCCAACGTCCTGACTTTC.

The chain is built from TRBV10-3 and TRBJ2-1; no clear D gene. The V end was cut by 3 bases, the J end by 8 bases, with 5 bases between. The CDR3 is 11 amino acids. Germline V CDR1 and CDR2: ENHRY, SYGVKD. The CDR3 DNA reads TGTGCCATCAGTGAAAGGGATGAGCAGTTCTTC. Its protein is CAISERDEQFF.

The CDR3 is CASSQVDGQPQHF. The CDR3 DNA reads as TGTGCCAGCAGCCAAGTGGACGGACAGCCCCAGCATTTT. The chain combines TRBV3-1 with TRBJ1-5; D gene unclear. Trimming pared 1 base from V and 7 bases from J, leaving 8 bases between. Germline V lookup: CDR1 LGHDT, CDR2 YNNKEL (reference sequence). The CDR3 length is 13 residues. The whole variable domain, filled in from reference TRBV3-1 and TRBJ1-5, reads DTAVSQTPKYLVTQMGNDKSIKCEQNLGHDTMYWYKQDSKKFLKIMFSYNNKELIINETVPNRFSPKSPDKAHLNLHINSLELGDSAVYFCASSQVDGQPQHFGDGTRLSIL.

This CDR3 is CAWTGPSSAGYTF. In nucleotides, the CDR3 is TGTGCCTGGACGGGCCCATCGAGCGCGGGCTACACCTTC. The chain employs TRBV30 and TRBJ1-2; D is unclear. Germline V CDR1 and CDR2: GTSNPN, SVGIG (reference sequence). Trimming removed 4 bases at V and 8 bases at J, with 17 bases between. The CDR3 runs to 13 residues.

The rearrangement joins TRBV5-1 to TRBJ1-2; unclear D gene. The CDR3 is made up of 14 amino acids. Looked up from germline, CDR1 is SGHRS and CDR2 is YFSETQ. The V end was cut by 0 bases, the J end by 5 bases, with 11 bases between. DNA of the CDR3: TGCGCCAGCAGCTTGGGGACGGAAGAGTATGGCTACACCTTC. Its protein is CASSLGTEEYGYTF. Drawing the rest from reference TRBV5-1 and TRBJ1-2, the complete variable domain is KAGVTQTPRYLIKTRGQQVTLSCSPISGHRSVSWYQQTPGQGLQFLFEYFSETQRNKGNFPGRFSGRQFSNSRSEMNVSTLELGDSALYLCASSLGTEEYGYTFGSGTRLTVV.

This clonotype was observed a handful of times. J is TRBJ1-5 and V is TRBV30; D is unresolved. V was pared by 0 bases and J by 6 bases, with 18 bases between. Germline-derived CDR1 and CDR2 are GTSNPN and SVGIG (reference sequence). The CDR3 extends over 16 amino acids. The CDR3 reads CAWSVRLGSLFQPQHF. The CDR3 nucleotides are TGTGCCTGGAGTGTCCGGTTAGGGTCCCTCTTTCAGCCCCAGCATTTT.

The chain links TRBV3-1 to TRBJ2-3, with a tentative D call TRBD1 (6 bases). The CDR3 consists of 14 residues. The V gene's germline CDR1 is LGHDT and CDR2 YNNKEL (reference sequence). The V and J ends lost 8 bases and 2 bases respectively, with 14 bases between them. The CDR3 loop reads CASRGQLFTDTQYF. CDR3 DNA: TGTGCCAGCCGCGGACAGCTATTCACAGATACGCAGTATTTT.

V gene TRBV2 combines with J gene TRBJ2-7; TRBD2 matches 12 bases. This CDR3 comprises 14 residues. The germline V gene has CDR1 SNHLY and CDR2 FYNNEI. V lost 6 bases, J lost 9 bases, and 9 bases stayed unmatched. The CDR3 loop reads CASREGLAGPRQYF. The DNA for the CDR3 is TGTGCCAGCAGGGAGGGACTAGCGGGCCCAAGGCAGTACTTC.

The CDR3 spells CASSSDQGSHQETQYF. CDR3 nucleotides: TGTGCCAGCAGTTCGGATCAGGGGTCGCACCAAGAGACCCAGTACTTC. The rearrangement uses TRBV2 and TRBJ2-5, with D perhaps TRBD1 (6 bases). V was pared by 5 bases and J by 0 bases, with 16 bases between. The CDR3 loop spans 16 amino acids. CDR1 SNHLY and CDR2 FYNNEI come from the germline V gene.

The CDR3 protein is CASSPVLGSNRQETQYF. CDR3 nucleotides: TGTGCCAGCAGCCCCGTTTTGGGGTCTAACCGCCAAGAGACCCAGTACTTC. The J gene is TRBJ2-5, the V gene TRBV3-1, with D uncertain. Germline CDR1 is LGHDT and CDR2 is YNNKEL (reference sequence). V dropped 4 bases and J dropped 1 base, with 19 bases sitting between them. This CDR3 is 17 amino acids long.